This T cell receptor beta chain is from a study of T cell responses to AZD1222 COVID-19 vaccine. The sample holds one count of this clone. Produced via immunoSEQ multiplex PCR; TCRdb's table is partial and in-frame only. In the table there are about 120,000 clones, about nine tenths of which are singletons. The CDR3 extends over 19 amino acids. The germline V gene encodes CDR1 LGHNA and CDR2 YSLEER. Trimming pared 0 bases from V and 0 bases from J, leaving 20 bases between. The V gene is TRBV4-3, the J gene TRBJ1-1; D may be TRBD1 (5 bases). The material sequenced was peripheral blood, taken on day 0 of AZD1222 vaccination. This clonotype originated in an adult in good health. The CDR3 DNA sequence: TGCGCCAGCAGCCAAGATTTCGTCGTGCAGGGAGTGCTGAACACTGAAGCTTTCTTT. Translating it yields CASSQDFVVQGVLNTEAFF.